The clone carrying this T cell receptor beta chain was observed a handful of times. Its antigen is undetermined. This sample was taken from a study of pediatric ulcerative colitis. The study's findings and limits: Substantially fewer templates came from a couple of patients' blood samples. Ulcerative colitis patients shared more blood-rectal clones than controls. Rectal repertoires separated controls, mild-moderate and acute severe colitis.

Repertoires were generated with immunoSEQ multiplex PCR, while TCRdb's copy carries only in-frame clones and drops some. Of approximately 15,000 clones listed, about three quarters are singletons. One to two pinch biopsies were taken from the rectum during colonoscopy. Ulcerative colitis patients received no immunosuppressive medication before the diagnostic colonoscopy. Trimming shortened V by 2 bases and J by 5 bases, and 4 bases separated the two germline ends. The CDR3 spans 12 residues. The germline gives CDR1 MGHRA, CDR2 YSYEKL. The V call is TRBV4-1, the J call TRBJ2-1; D remains unclear. The origin of this receptor is a girl between 10 and 17 years old with moderate ulcerative colitis. Material for sequencing was gut tissue. CDR3 in DNA: TGCGCCAGCAGCCAATGGGACAATGAGCAGTTCTTC. Translating it yields CASSQWDNEQFF.